This TCR beta chain emerged from a study of blood T cells in healthy people across ages. Study summary: About one barcoded beta molecule per two T cells was captured by template switching.

The CDR3 has 14 amino acids. V was trimmed by 3 bases and J by 4 bases, leaving 12 bases between them. The V gene's germline CDR1 is ENHRY and CDR2 SYGVKD. Study results and limitations: The recorded TCR beta diversity per million T cells decreased in a roughly linear manner with age.

This clonotype showed up just a few times. The target antigen is unknown. For the second PCR, which ran for about 6 to 11 cycles, a sample-barcoded 5' primer and a J-beta primer mix were used. TCRdb analysed the 5' RACE reads with MiXCR anew, one entry per CDR3 protein. The sample carries some 1,800,000 distinct CDR3 sequences, roughly two fifths recorded once. Peripheral blood, about 10 milliliters per donor, was collected. Per sample, no less than 5.5 micrograms of total RNA were extracted. Sequenced: blood. The V and J genes are TRBV10-3 and TRBJ1-1, with TRBD1 as a possible D gene (5 bases). This clonotype was obtained from a human donor in good health. Here the CDR3 DNA reads TGTGCCATCAGTGATCGGTCCGGGGGCACTGAAGCTTTCTTT. Encoded protein: CAISDRSGGTEAFF.